This TCR beta chain was sequenced during a study of early T cells in non-severe SARS-CoV-2 infection. On the study more broadly: Sequencing of unsorted whole blood was done on bulk RNA, leaving chains unpaired. Study-wide results and limits: Private and CD4 specificities were missed by VDJdb matching, which favored anti-spike CD8 responses.

V gave up 3 bases and J gave up 0 bases, with 8 bases separating them. Germline V gene data show CDR1 as DFQATT and CDR2 as SNEGSKA (reference sequence). This CDR3 region has 14 residues. Concerning this clonotype itself: Its antigen is not identified.

Researchers attached unique molecular identifiers to individual cDNA molecules. TCRdb redid the calling of the 5' RACE reads with MiXCR, one entry per CDR3 protein. The data contain approximately 90,000 distinct CDR3 sequences, roughly 15% of them singletons. The TCR was taken from an adult who was a healthcare worker with PCR-confirmed SARS-CoV-2 infection or an uninfected control (not recorded which). The sample in question was whole blood, obtained at baseline. The chain recombines TRBV20-1 with TRBJ1-4, with D maybe TRBD1 (5 bases). The CDR3 DNA follows: TGCAGTGCTAGCCGGGACGCAACTAATGAAAAACTGTTTTTT. It codes for CSASRDATNEKLFF.